This T cell receptor beta chain was documented in a study of cytomegalovirus exposure and HLA in healthy donors. The study, taken as a whole, reports: The authors reported that TCR beta sequences could predict HLA-A and HLA-B alleles. These predictions were accurate for most subjects in the first cohort. Within an earlier analysis, most TCR beta V segments proved productive either about 87% or about 30% of the time.

Primers: 60 Vbeta forward and 13 Jbeta reverse. Profiled with immunoSEQ multiplex PCR; TCRdb holds only in-frame clones, not every one. This table has about 220,000 clones, over 65% appearing once. Germline CDR1 is SGHVS and CDR2 is FQNEAQ. The CDR3 has 13 amino acids. V lost 8 bases and J lost 2; bases outside the gene matches: 6. Details on this clone: Its antigen is still unknown.

The sequenced sample consisted of PBMCs. The chain is built from TRBV7-8 and TRBJ2-7, with 7 bases matching TRBD1. This clonotype was obtained from a man younger than 35 in good health and CMV-seronegative. In DNA form, the CDR3 reads TGTGCCAGCGAACCCGACAGGGCCTACGAGCAGTACTTC. Encoded protein: CASEPDRAYEQYF.